This TCR beta chain comes out of a study of early T cells in non-severe SARS-CoV-2 infection. Across the whole study: Unpaired chains resulted from sequencing bulk RNA of unsorted whole blood.

Study observations and caveats: CD4 and private specificities were missed by VDJdb matching, which favored anti-spike CD8 responses.

Turning to this clonotype: The target antigen is unknown.

MiXCR, run by TCRdb on the 5' RACE reads, gives a single entry per CDR3 protein. The table shows 75,000 to 80,000 distinct CDR3 sequences, with 15% to 18% occurring only once. Germline V gene data show CDR1 as DFQATT and CDR2 as SNEGSKA (reference sequence). The CDR3 length is 12 residues. V was clipped by 3 bases and J by 7 bases, with 10 bases between them. The rearrangement uses TRBV20-1 and TRBJ2-4, with D tentatively TRBD2 (6 bases). Sequenced sample: whole blood. The receptor was isolated from an adult who was a healthcare worker with PCR-confirmed SARS-CoV-2 infection or an uninfected control (not recorded which). The CDR3 DNA sequence: TGCAGTGCTAGCGGGGGAAGGAACATTCAGTACTTC. Its translation: CSASGGRNIQYF.